The following is a T cell receptor beta chain sequence with its context. The target antigen is unknown. Trimming cost V 7 bases and J 9 bases, with 13 bases left between them. Germline V gene sequence: CDR1 SQVTM, CDR2 ANQGSEA. The CDR3 spans 11 residues. This record belongs to a study of early stage breast cancer tumors. Study-wide background: About 70% of the 16 invasive tumors were ER+, PR+ and HER2-.

TCRdb's table, derived via immunoSEQ multiplex PCR, lists solely in-frame clones and lacks some. The data contain about 31,000 clones, roughly four fifths of them seen just once; the ten biggest clones take up around 4.6%. Regarding the study as a whole: In about 90% of the 16 patients, blood comparison separated tumor from normal breast. Chain pairing and CD4, CD8 or FOXP3 expression were not captured. Commonly generated sequences made up most enriched TCRB sequences shared between patients.

This TCR was sampled from a person in their forties with breast cancer. The gene calls are TRBV29-1 and TRBJ2-1, with D tentatively TRBD1 or TRBD2 (5 bases each). Sequencing was carried out using blood. The CDR3 DNA follows: TGCAGCGCAAATCCGGGACGTGAGCAGTTCTTC. This codes for CSANPGREQFF.